The rows below give T cell receptor beta chains drawn from one sample of a study of blood T cell repertoires in COVID-19. The protocol was immunoSEQ multiplex PCR, while the TCRdb copy is restricted to in-frame clones and leaves out a portion. The sample contains about 300,000 clones, 89% of which appear only once. Sequenced input: peripheral blood. The receptors come from a woman in her 30s with COVID-19, enrolled during active disease. Each CDR3 is given with its conserved first and last residue. The order of the fields is J gene, clone size, D gene, V gene, CDR3 DNA, CDR3 protein. The D gene is left open where the match is weak. Part of the rows lack a size; the others show once, few, many or a class for expanded clones.

TRBJ1-1 | few | TRBD1 | TRBV6-5 | TGTGCCAGCAGGAGGACAGGGGGATTGAACACTGAAGCTTTCTTT | CASRRTGGLNTEAFF
TRBJ1-1 | NA | NA | TRBV25-1 | TGTGCCAGCACTGGGTCCGGGCGGGGCACTGAAGCTTTCTTT | CASTGSGRGTEAFF
TRBJ2-1 | NA | NA | TRBV7-9 | TGTGCCAGCAGCTTAGCTTCAGGGTTTCTTGAGCAGTTCTTC | CASSLASGFLEQFF
TRBJ1-1 | NA | TRBD1 | TRBV6-5 | TGTGCCAGCAGGGCGGCAGGGGGCAATGGTGAAGCTTTCTTT | CASRAAGGNGEAFF
TRBJ1-5 | NA | NA | TRBV15 | TGTGCCACCAGCAGAGGACAGTCTAGCAATCAGCCCCAGCATTTT | CATSRGQSSNQPQHF
TRBJ2-3 | once | TRBD2 | TRBV5-4 | TGTGCCAGCAGCTTACTAGCGGGGGGGGCTAATTCCCAGTATTTT | CASSLLAGGANSQYF
TRBJ1-3 | NA | NA | TRBV7-5 | TGTGTCAGAAGCTTAGCACTGATCTCTGGAAACACCATATATTTT | CVRSLALISGNTIYF
TRBJ1-5 | NA | TRBD1 | TRBV5-1 | TGCGCCAGCAGCTTTAGCGGACAGGCTAATCAGCCCCAGCATTTT | CASSFSGQANQPQHF
TRBJ1-6 | NA | NA | TRBV28 | TGTGCCAGCGAGCGAGACCCTTCCTCACCCCTCCACTTT | CASERDPSSPLHF
TRBJ1-1 | NA | NA | TRBV7-9 | TGTGCCAGCATCTCAGGGACTGCTGAAGCTTTCTTT | CASISGTAEAFF
TRBJ1-2 | NA | TRBD1 | TRBV12-3/TRBV12-4 | TGTGCCAGCGCTACAGGGGGTGGCTACACCTTC | CASATGGGYTF
TRBJ1-2 | NA | NA | TRBV3-1/TRBV3-2 | TGTGCCAGCAGCCAAGAGGGAGAGAGGGGCTACACCTTC | CASSQEGERGYTF
TRBJ2-7 | NA | NA | TRBV7-3 | TGTGCCAGCAGCTTGTCAGGGTTTGGCGGCGAGCAGTACTTC | CASSLSGFGGEQYF
TRBJ1-5 | NA | NA | TRBV19 | TGTGCCAGTAGTTGGGAGGGCAATCAGCCCCAGCATTTT | CASSWEGNQPQHF
TRBJ2-1 | once | NA | TRBV19 | TGTGCCAGTACCGAAGGGGCCCCGACCTCCTACAATGAGCAGTTCTTC | CASTEGAPTSYNEQFF